The rows below give T cell receptor beta chains drawn from one sample of a study of early T cells in non-severe SARS-CoV-2 infection. One entry per CDR3 protein results from TCRdb running MiXCR on the 5' RACE reads. This table holds roughly 54,000 distinct CDR3 sequences, around 12% found once. The sample taken for sequencing was whole blood. Receptor source: an adult who was a healthcare worker with PCR-confirmed SARS-CoV-2 infection or an uninfected control (not recorded which). Both conserved end residues are part of each CDR3. The order of the fields is J gene, D gene, clone size, V gene, CDR3 DNA, CDR3 protein. D genes are given only for firm matches. The size field is filled for only some rows; it gives once, few, many or a size class.

>TRBJ2-5|TRBD1|many|TRBV6-1
TGTGCCAGCAGCCGCGACAGGGCCCAAGAGACCCAGTACTTC
CASSRDRAQETQYF
>TRBJ2-2|-|-|TRBV30
TGTGCCTGGAGTGTGAGTCGCGAGCTGTTTTTT
CAWSVSRELFF
>TRBJ2-7|-|many|TRBV24-1
TGTGCCACCAGTGCATACGGGTTGAGGTTGGAGGCCTACGAGCAGTACTTC
CATSAYGLRLEAYEQYF
>TRBJ2-1|TRBD1|few|TRBV28
TGTGCCAGCACCAAAGGGGGACAGTTGTTTTACAATGAGCAGTTCTTC
CASTKGGQLFYNEQFF
>TRBJ2-7|TRBD2|-|TRBV12-3/TRBV12-4
TGTGCCAGCAGACTAGGGACTAGCGGGAGCGAGCAGTACTTC
CASRLGTSGSEQYF
>TRBJ1-4|-|many|TRBV7-3
TGTGCCAGCAGCGCTAACACAGGGGAAAAACTGTTTTTT
CASSANTGEKLFF
>TRBJ1-1|TRBD1|-|TRBV4-3
TGCGCCAGCAGCCAGGGCAGGGGGTTGAACACTGAAGCTTTCTTT
CASSQGRGLNTEAFF
>TRBJ1-2|-|-|TRBV18
TGTGCCAGCTCCCCAAATCTCAATTCGGAGGGCTCTCTCGGCTACACCTTC
CASSPNLNSEGSLGYTF
>TRBJ2-1|-|many|TRBV5-1
TGCGCCAGCAGCTTGGACAATCTCAGCAGCTCCTACAATGAGCAGTTCTTC
CASSLDNLSSSYNEQFF
>TRBJ2-7|-|many|TRBV11-2
TGTGCCAGCAGCTTAGGGGGGGGCATCGCCTACGAGCAGTACTTC
CASSLGGGIAYEQYF
>TRBJ2-1|TRBD2|few|TRBV29-1
TGCAGCGTAGCCGGGACTACCATCTCCTACAATGAGCAGTTCTTC
CSVAGTTISYNEQFF
>TRBJ2-1|-|-|TRBV7-3
TGTGCCAGCAGCGCGGGCCCGGGACTCCTCAAGTTCTTC
CASSAGPGLLKFF
>TRBJ2-7|TRBD2|-|TRBV5-1
TGCGCCAGCAGCTTGGCCCCCGGGACTAGCGCTTACGAGCAGTACTTC
CASSLAPGTSAYEQYF
>TRBJ2-5|TRBD2|many|TRBV20-1
TGCAGTGCTAGACTGGCGGGGGAAGAGACCCAGTACTTC
CSARLAGEETQYF
>TRBJ1-3|-|few|TRBV7-9
TGTGCCAGCAGCCTCGGGGCAACGGGAAACACCATATATTTT
CASSLGATGNTIYF
>TRBJ2-3|TRBD2|few|TRBV4-2
TGTGCCAGCAGCCAAGGAGTCACTAGCGGGAGGAGCCCAGATACGCAGTATTTT
CASSQGVTSGRSPDTQYF
>TRBJ2-7|-|-|TRBV7-2
TGTGCCAGCAGCTTAGCCGACGGGGTTCTCTACGAGCAGTACTTC
CASSLADGVLYEQYF
>TRBJ1-2|-|-|TRBV7-9
TGTGCCACCACCGTGGGAGGCGGCTACACCTTC
CATTVGGGYTF
>TRBJ1-1|TRBD1|-|TRBV20-1
TGCAGTGCTCCGGGGACAGGGGGATTTAATGAAGCTTTCTTT
CSAPGTGGFNEAFF
>TRBJ2-1|-|many|TRBV5-5
TGTGCCAGCAGGTGGGACCTTCTAAAGGTAGCTGAGCAGTTCTTC
CASRWDLLKVAEQFF
>TRBJ1-2|-|few|TRBV7-2
TGTGCCAGCAGCATGGAGGGGAGATATGGCTACACCTTC
CASSMEGRYGYTF
>TRBJ1-2|-|-|TRBV29-1
TGCAGCGTGAACAATTTCGGGTATGGCTACACCTTC
CSVNNFGYGYTF
>TRBJ1-2|-|many|TRBV6-1
TGTGCCAGCAGTGAAAAAAGTTGGGGAGGATACGACATTAGCCATGGCTACACCTTC
CASSEKSWGGYDISHGYTF
>TRBJ2-1|-|many|TRBV9
TGTGCCAGCAGCGTAGTGGACTATGAGCAGTTCTTC
CASSVVDYEQFF
>TRBJ1-5|-|few|TRBV7-9
TGTGCCAGCAGCGCGGGAGGGTGGAATCAGCCCCAGCATTTT
CASSAGGWNQPQHF
>TRBJ2-7|-|-|TRBV6-5
TGTGCCAGCAGTTACTCGTTCCAGGGAGGAAACTACGAGCAGTACTTC
CASSYSFQGGNYEQYF
>TRBJ2-5|TRBD1|few|TRBV5-1
TGCGCCAGCAGCTTGGCCCTACAGGGGGTAGGAGAGACCCAGTACTTC
CASSLALQGVGETQYF
>TRBJ2-1|-|-|TRBV28
TGTGCCAGCAGTTTAGAGGGGAGCTTGCATGAGCAGTTCTTC
CASSLEGSLHEQFF
>TRBJ2-7|TRBD1|-|TRBV29-1
TGCAGCGTGGGGGGACAGGGACACGAGCAGTACTTC
CSVGGQGHEQYF
>TRBJ2-3|TRBD2|few|TRBV10-3
TGTGCCATCAGGAGACTAGCGGACACAGATACGCAGTATTTT
CAIRRLADTDTQYF
>TRBJ1-1|-|-|TRBV6-5
TGTGCCAGCAGTTACTTTCCGGGGGGGATAATCCAGAACACTGAAGCTTTCTTT
CASSYFPGGIIQNTEAFF
>TRBJ1-6|TRBD1|-|TRBV6-6
TGTGCCAGCAGCCCAAAGGACAGGAAGGGAAATTCACCCCTCCACTTT
CASSPKDRKGNSPLHF
>TRBJ2-7|-|many|TRBV29-1
TGCAGCGTTGATAGGGGGGTACCCAACGAGCAGTACTTC
CSVDRGVPNEQYF
>TRBJ1-2|-|many|TRBV9
TGTGCCAGCAGCCCCCGGACGATGGACTATGGCTACACCTTC
CASSPRTMDYGYTF
>TRBJ1-1|-|-|TRBV29-1
TGCAGCGTTCTGAGGGGCGCCGGTATTGAGAACACTGAAGCTTTCTTT
CSVLRGAGIENTEAFF
>TRBJ2-1|-|-|TRBV11-2
TGTGCCAGCAGCTTAGCCCTCGTAGGGGCCAATGAGCAGTTCTTC
CASSLALVGANEQFF
>TRBJ2-3|TRBD2|many|TRBV6-2/TRBV6-3
TGTGCCAGCACCCCCCGGCGGGGGGGCGATACGCAGTATTTT
CASTPRRGGDTQYF
>TRBJ2-7|-|-|TRBV29-1
TGCAGCGTTGAAGATTCGGGCGAGCAGTACTTC
CSVEDSGEQYF
>TRBJ2-2|TRBD1|few|TRBV7-2
TGTGCCAGCAGCTTAGTGGCCAGGGGGCAGTTGTTTTTT
CASSLVARGQLFF
>TRBJ2-1|TRBD2|-|TRBV4-1
TGCGCCAGCAGCCAAGAAGTCATGCTAGCGGGGGGGAATGAGCAGTTCTTC
CASSQEVMLAGGNEQFF